The sequence of this T cell receptor (beta chain) was determined in a study of Graves' ophthalmopathy and Graves' hyperthyroidism. Study-level results: Among thyroid clonotypes expanded above 0.001 frequency, most also appeared in blood. Researchers report that a 13-signature model separated ophthalmopathy from stable hyperthyroidism, posting about 87% sensitivity and less than 82% specificity.

The CDR3 is 12 residues long. V shed 7 bases, J shed 4 bases, and the junction held 5 bases outside the gene matches. Per the germline V gene, CDR1 is SQVTM and CDR2 is ANQGSEA. Pregnancy or lactation, uncontrolled infections and other autoimmune diseases were grounds for excluding patients. Diagnosis was based on clinical symptoms, serum thyroxine, TRAb, thyroid ultrasound and orbital computed tomography. The TCR beta CDR3 regions underwent amplification from RNA transcripts. Following a first-round RT-PCR that used HTBI primers, a second-round multiplex PCR was carried out. TCRdb re-called the multiplex PCR reads with MiXCR, one entry per CDR3 protein. Of some 1.1 million distinct CDR3 sequences listed, approximately 35% are singletons. This clonotype was detected ten times or more. The target antigen is unknown.

The sequenced sample consisted of peripheral blood or thyroid tissue (not recorded which). This chain joins TRBV29-1 and TRBJ1-2; 8 nucleotides line up with TRBD1. This TCR was sampled from an adult man with Graves' hyperthyroidism. This CDR3 is CSDRQGPYGYTF. CDR3 nucleotides: TGCAGCGACCGACAGGGGCCCTATGGCTACACCTTC.